The 29 T cell receptor beta chains presented below share a single source sample, sequenced in a study of blood T cell repertoires in COVID-19. Assay used: immunoSEQ multiplex PCR; TCRdb lists only in-frame clones, some missing. The sample gives just over 650,000 clones, 70% to 90% of which show up once; over 0.2% is in the top ten. The sequenced sample consisted of peripheral blood. The receptors originated from a woman in her late teens or twenties with acute or convalescent COVID-19.

This clone was detected only once. This chain connects TRBV6-2 or TRBV6-3 to TRBJ2-3, with TRBD2 identical over 9 bases. Germline V gene sequence: CDR1 MNHEY, CDR2 SVGEGT. The CDR3 covers 16 residues. V was pared by 5 bases and J by 6 bases, with 12 bases of the junction left unmatched. This CDR3 reads CASSPPLAGLEDTQYF. DNA of the CDR3: TGTGCCAGCAGTCCCCCCCTAGCGGGGCTTGAGGATACGCAGTATTTT.

This rearrangement joins TRBV15 to TRBJ1-5; D gene ambiguous. The V gene lost 0 bases and the J gene lost 2 bases, with 11 bases spanning the gap. The CDR3 loop spans 16 amino acids. Germline-derived CDR1 and CDR2 are LNHNV and YYDKDF (reference sequence). CDR3 DNA sequence: TGTGCCACCAGCAGAGAGGAGGGTGGGGGCAATCAGCCCCAGCATTTT. Its protein product is CATSREEGGGNQPQHF.

This clone showed up just once. The junction does not match germline at one end; this may be a read error. The V gene is TRBV5-4, the J gene TRBJ2-1, with 8 bases aligning to TRBD1. CDR1 is SGHNT and CDR2 is YYREEE in the germline V gene (reference sequence). This CDR3 has 13 amino acids. The CDR3 sequence is CASSQEQGAVRVF. CDR3 bases: TGTGCCAGCAGCCAGGAGCAGGGGGCCGTCCGAGTCTTC.

This chain joins TRBV7-8 and TRBJ2-1, with D unclear. The CDR3 spans 12 residues. Germline-derived CDR1 and CDR2 are SGHVS and FQNEAQ. Trimming removed 5 bases from V and 5 bases from J, with 7 bases in between. The DNA for the CDR3 is TGTGCCAGCAGCCCTTTTCACAATGAGCAGTTCTTC. Its protein is CASSPFHNEQFF.

The chain has TRBV24-1 and TRBJ1-1; 8 positions match TRBD1. The CDR3 consists of 15 residues. CDR1 is KGHDR, CDR2 SFDVKD, per germline. With 4 bases clipped from V and 4 bases from J, the junction kept 7 bases outside the gene matches. In DNA, the CDR3 is TGTGCCACCAGTGACGAGGACAGGGAATTCACTGAAGCTTTCTTT. It codes for CATSDEDREFTEAFF.

V gene TRBV2 combines with J gene TRBJ1-4; TRBD1 aligns across 7 bases. The J segment lost 7 bases and the V segment lost 6 bases, leaving 8 bases of the junction unmatched. The CDR3 extends over 14 amino acids. Looked up from germline, CDR1 is SNHLY and CDR2 is FYNNEI. This CDR3 is CASSYRGRGEKLFF. CDR3 in DNA: TGTGCCAGCAGCTACAGGGGACGGGGTGAAAAACTGTTTTTT.

The chain carries TRBV7-2 and TRBJ1-2; 12 positions match TRBD1. V trimming: 0 bases; J trimming: 4 bases; junction bases outside the gene matches: 6. This CDR3 contains 17 residues. Germline CDR1 SGHTA, CDR2 FQGNSA. For the CDR3, the DNA is TGTGCCAGCAGCTTAGCTCCCGGGGACAGGGGGCTCTATGGCTACACCTTC. Amino acids: CASSLAPGDRGLYGYTF.

This clone was observed a few times. The chain carries TRBV5-1 and TRBJ2-1; no reliable D call. With 5 bases removed from V and 2 bases from J, the gap between germline ends came to 17 bases. The CDR3 covers 16 residues. From germline, CDR1 is SGHRS and CDR2 YFSETQ. CDR3 sequence reads: CASSSPPEFPYNEQFF. The DNA of the CDR3 is TGCGCCAGCAGTTCACCCCCGGAGTTCCCCTACAATGAGCAGTTCTTC.

The chain uses TRBV11-2 and TRBJ1-1; D perhaps matches TRBD1 (5 bases). The CDR3 runs 13 residues. Germline CDR1 is SGHAT and CDR2 is FQNNGV. V dropped 0 bases and J dropped 7 bases, with 9 bases sitting between them. CDR3 residues: CASSLEGGFEAFF. CDR3 bases: TGTGCCAGCAGCTTAGAGGGGGGTTTTGAAGCTTTCTTT.

The CDR3 region is CASSVDVGATYEQYF. In DNA form, the CDR3 reads TGTGCCAGCAGCGTAGACGTAGGGGCGACCTACGAGCAGTACTTC. The chain recombines TRBV9 with TRBJ2-7; the D gene is possibly TRBD1 (5 bases). Trimming pared 0 bases from V and 2 bases from J, leaving 12 bases between. This CDR3 is built from 15 residues. Per the germline V gene, CDR1 is SGDLS and CDR2 is YYNGEE.

The rearrangement uses TRBV6-6 and TRBJ1-4, with TRBD1 identical over 8 bases. The V segment lost 6 bases and the J segment 6 bases; nucleotides outside the gene matches: 12. The CDR3 covers 16 residues. From germline, CDR1 is MNHNY and CDR2 SVGAGI (reference sequence). The CDR3: CASSPRTGWRDEKLFF. Here the CDR3 DNA reads TGTGCCAGCAGCCCAAGGACAGGGTGGAGAGATGAAAAACTGTTTTTT.

This sequence joins TRBV21-1 and TRBJ2-7; the D call TRBD2 from the table was never checked on the DNA. TRBV21-1 is listed as a pseudogene. CDR3 length equals 17 residues. CDR3 region: CASLSSGGPVPSYEQYF. The CDR3 coding sequence is TGTGCCAGCTTGAGTAGCGGGGGGCCGGTTCCTTCCTACGAGCAGTACTTC.

The chain links TRBV4-3 to TRBJ1-3; 7 bases match TRBD1. After removal of 3 bases from V and 0 bases from J, the junction contained 5 bases not matched to a gene. This CDR3 spans 16 amino acids. The V gene's germline CDR1 is LGHNA and CDR2 YSLEER. In nucleotides, the CDR3 is TGCGCCAGCAGCCACCCGACAGGGACCTCTGGAAACACCATATATTTT. This translates into CASSHPTGTSGNTIYF.

About this clone itself: Different DNA sequences within this sample yield the same CDR3. The chain links TRBV6-6 to TRBJ1-6; no clear D. CDR1 is MNHNY and CDR2 is SVGAGI in the germline V gene (reference sequence). The V end was cut by 0 bases, the J end by 8 bases, with 8 bases between. This CDR3 region has 14 residues. The DNA of the CDR3 is TGTGCCAGCAGTTACTCTGGCGGGGATTCACCCCTCCACTTT. Its protein product is CASSYSGGDSPLHF.

The chain couples TRBV25-1 to TRBJ1-2; D ambiguous. The CDR3 sequence is 13 residues long. CDR1 and CDR2 (germline): MGHDK, SYGVNS. V lost 3 bases and J lost 4, with 9 bases in between. Here the CDR3 DNA reads TGTGCCAGCAGTGAGCCAAGCGGCTATGGCTACACCTTC. Protein sequence: CASSEPSGYGYTF.

A few counts support this clone. This chain connects TRBV12-5 to TRBJ1-5, with D perhaps matching TRBD1 (6 bases). The ends were cut back, 5 bases at V and 6 bases at J, with 14 bases in the middle. Looked up from germline, CDR1 is LGHNT and CDR2 is FRNRAP. This CDR3 region has 14 residues. The CDR3 loop reads CASGLYLDSQPQHF. The CDR3 DNA reads as TGTGCTAGTGGTCTTTATTTGGACAGTCAGCCCCAGCATTTT.

The table lists this clone with a count of one. The rearrangement links TRBV5-6 to TRBJ2-3; 9 positions agree with TRBD1. The CDR3 covers 17 residues. Germline trimming cut 1 base from V and 5 bases from J; bases unmatched to any gene: 11. Germline CDR1 and CDR2: SGHDT and YYEEEE. CDR3 sequence reads: CASSLTWDRESIDTQYF. The CDR3 nucleotides read TGTGCCAGCAGCTTGACGTGGGACAGGGAATCAATAGATACGCAGTATTTT.

The chain has TRBV5-4 and TRBJ1-2, with TRBD1 matching over 11 bases. V was clipped by 4 bases and J by 8 bases; unmatched bases: 10. This CDR3 is built from 15 residues. Germline assignment: CDR1 SGHNT and CDR2 YYREEE (reference sequence). CDR3 nucleotide sequence: TGTGCCAGCAGCACAGGACAGGGGGCGTATAACGGCTACACCTTC. Translating gives CASSTGQGAYNGYTF.

This clone has a single count. This chain uses TRBV7-2 with TRBJ2-1, with 8 bases identical to TRBD1. This CDR3 contains 16 residues. Germline CDR1 SGHTA, CDR2 FQGNSA. V was pared by 0 bases and J by 7 bases, with 8 bases of the junction left unmatched. The DNA of the CDR3 is TGTGCCAGCAGCTTAGCGGGGCAGGGGGCGCGTAATGAGCAGTTCTTC. Amino acid sequence: CASSLAGQGARNEQFF.

J is TRBJ2-3 and V is TRBV6-2 or TRBV6-3, with 7 nucleotides matching TRBD2. The CDR3 covers 13 residues. The germline V gene encodes CDR1 MNHEY and CDR2 SVGEGT. Trimming cost V 6 bases and J 4 bases; bases outside gene matches: 4. CDR3 protein: CASSWTRPDTQYF. CDR3 in DNA: TGTGCCAGCAGCTGGACTAGGCCAGATACGCAGTATTTT.

This CDR3 reads CASSTGTSGSNQPQHF. DNA of the CDR3: TGTGCCAGTAGTACCGGGACATCCGGCAGCAATCAGCCCCAGCATTTT. The chain uses TRBV19 and TRBJ1-5, with D possibly being TRBD1 (6 bases). V lost 4 bases and J 1 base, leaving 14 bases between the germline ends. The CDR3 contains 16 residues. Germline V gene sequence: CDR1 LNHDA, CDR2 SQIVND (reference sequence).

This chain connects TRBV21-1 to TRBJ1-2; no DNA check was done on the table's D call, TRBD1. TRBV21-1 is shown as a pseudogene. The CDR3 has 20 residues. Here the CDR3 DNA reads TGTGCCAGCAGCAAAGGATTAGGGAAGCCAGGGGAAGAAAGGCTCTATGGCTACACCTTC. Its protein product is CASSKGLGKPGEERLYGYTF.

The genes are TRBV29-1 and TRBJ1-2; tentatively, D is TRBD1 (5 bases). The germline V gene encodes CDR1 SQVTM and CDR2 ANQGSEA. V was trimmed by 3 bases and J by 5 bases, leaving 7 bases between them. CDR3 length equals 11 residues. The DNA for the CDR3 is TGCAGCGTTGAGTCAGGGTATGGCTACACCTTC. Translating it yields CSVESGYGYTF.

The chain uses TRBV9 and TRBJ1-1, with 7 bases that match TRBD1. The CDR3 loop spans 12 amino acids. Germline V gene sequence: CDR1 SGDLS, CDR2 YYNGEE. The V and J ends lost 4 bases and 7 bases, in that order; junction bases with no gene match: 4. Written as DNA, the CDR3 is TGTGCCAGCAGCCCCCGACAGGGTGAAGCTTTCTTT. Its translation is CASSPRQGEAFF.

The chain joins TRBV19 to TRBJ2-2, with TRBD1 identical over 9 bases. The CDR3 extends over 14 amino acids. Germline CDR1 and CDR2: LNHDA and SQIVND (reference sequence). The ends lost 6 bases at V and 5 bases at J; junction bases unmatched: 4. The CDR3 DNA follows: TGTGCCAGTAGGGGACAGGGTGCGACCGGGGAGCTGTTTTTT. Translated, it gives CASRGQGATGELFF.

The CDR3 region has the DNA TGCGCCAGCAGCCTGGAACAGGGAGACACCGGGGAGCTGTTTTTT. This gives the protein CASSLEQGDTGELFF. The V and J genes are TRBV5-1 and TRBJ2-2; weak D call: TRBD1 (6 bases). This CDR3 is built from 15 residues. In germline, CDR1 is SGHRS, CDR2 YFSETQ. Trimming shortened V by 4 bases and J by 3 bases, and 13 bases separated the two germline ends.

The J gene is TRBJ1-1, the V gene TRBV5-1, with D possibly matching TRBD1 (5 bases). V lost 4 bases and J 0 bases, leaving 7 bases between the germline ends. This CDR3 comprises 13 residues. Germline values: CDR1 SGHRS, CDR2 YFSETQ. CDR3 sequence reads: CASSRQLNTEAFF. The CDR3 bases are TGCGCCAGCAGCCGACAGCTGAACACTGAAGCTTTCTTT.

In this sample, this clone turned up a few times. The V and J genes are TRBV6-5 and TRBJ1-4; 8 positions agree with TRBD1. Germline CDR1 is MNHEY and CDR2 is SVGAGI. The V gene end was trimmed by 10 bases and the J gene end by 4 bases; junction bases not matched to a gene: 5. This CDR3 has 13 residues. CDR3 in amino acids: CATSGQGNEKLFF. The CDR3, as DNA: TGTGCCACCTCCGGACAGGGTAATGAAAAACTGTTTTTT.

The chain combines TRBV25-1 with TRBJ2-3; D remains unclear. Germline V CDR1 and CDR2: MGHDK, SYGVNS. The CDR3 extends over 14 amino acids. With 4 bases removed from V and 3 bases from J, the gap between germline ends came to 11 bases. The CDR3 protein is CASSVGSVTDTQYF. The CDR3, as DNA: TGTGCCAGCAGTGTGGGCAGTGTTACAGATACGCAGTATTTT.